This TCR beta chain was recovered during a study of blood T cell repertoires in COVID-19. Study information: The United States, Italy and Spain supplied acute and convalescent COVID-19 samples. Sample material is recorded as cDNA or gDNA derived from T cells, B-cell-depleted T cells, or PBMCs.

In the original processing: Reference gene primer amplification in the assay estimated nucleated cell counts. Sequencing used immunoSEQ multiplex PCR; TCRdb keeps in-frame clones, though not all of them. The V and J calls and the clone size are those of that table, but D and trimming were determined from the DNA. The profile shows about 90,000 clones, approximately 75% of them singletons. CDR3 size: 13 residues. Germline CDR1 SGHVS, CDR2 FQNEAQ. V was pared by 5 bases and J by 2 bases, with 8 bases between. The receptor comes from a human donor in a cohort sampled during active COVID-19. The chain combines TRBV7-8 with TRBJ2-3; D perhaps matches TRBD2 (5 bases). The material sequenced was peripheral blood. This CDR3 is CASSAGYTDTQYF. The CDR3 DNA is TGTGCCAGCAGCGCGGGCTACACAGATACGCAGTATTTT. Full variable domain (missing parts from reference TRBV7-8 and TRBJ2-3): GAGVSQSPRYKVAKRGQDVALRCDPISGHVSLFWYQQALGQGPEFLTYFQNEAQLDKSGLPSDRFFAERPEGSVSTLKIQRTQQEDSAVYLCASSAGYTDTQYFGPGTRLTVL.